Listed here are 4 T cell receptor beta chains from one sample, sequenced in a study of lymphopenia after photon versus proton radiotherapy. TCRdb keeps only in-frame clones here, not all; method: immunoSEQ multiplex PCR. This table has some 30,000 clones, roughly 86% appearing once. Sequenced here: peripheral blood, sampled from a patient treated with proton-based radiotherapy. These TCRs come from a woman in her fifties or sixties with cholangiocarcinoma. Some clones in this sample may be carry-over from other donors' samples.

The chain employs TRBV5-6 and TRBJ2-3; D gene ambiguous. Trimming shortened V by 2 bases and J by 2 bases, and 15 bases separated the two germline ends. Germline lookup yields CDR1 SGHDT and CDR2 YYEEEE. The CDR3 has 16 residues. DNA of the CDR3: TGTGCCAGCAGCTTTGGGCCAACCACCTTCACAGATACGCAGTATTTT. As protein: CASSFGPTTFTDTQYF.

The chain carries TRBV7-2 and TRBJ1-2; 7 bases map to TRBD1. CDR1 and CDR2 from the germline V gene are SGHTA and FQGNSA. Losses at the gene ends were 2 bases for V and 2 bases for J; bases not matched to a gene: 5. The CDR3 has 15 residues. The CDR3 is CASSLRTGGNYGYTF. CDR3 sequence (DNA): TGTGCCAGCAGCTTACGGACAGGCGGGAACTATGGCTACACCTTC.

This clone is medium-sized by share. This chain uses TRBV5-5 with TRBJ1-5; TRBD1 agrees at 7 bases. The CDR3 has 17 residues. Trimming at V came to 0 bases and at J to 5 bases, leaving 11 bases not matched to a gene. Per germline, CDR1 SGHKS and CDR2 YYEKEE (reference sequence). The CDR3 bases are TGTGCCAGCAGCTTGGGTCTCGACAGGGAAAAGGATCAGCCCCAGCATTTT. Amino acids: CASSLGLDREKDQPQHF.

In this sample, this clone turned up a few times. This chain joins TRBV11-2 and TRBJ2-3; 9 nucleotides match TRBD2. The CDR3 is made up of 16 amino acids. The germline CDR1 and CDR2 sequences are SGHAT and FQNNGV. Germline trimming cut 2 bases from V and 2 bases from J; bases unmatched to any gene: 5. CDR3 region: CASSLILAGPTDTQYF. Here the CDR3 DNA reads TGTGCCAGCAGCTTAATCCTAGCGGGGCCCACAGATACGCAGTATTTT. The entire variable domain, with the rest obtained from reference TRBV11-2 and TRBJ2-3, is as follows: EAGVAQSPRYKIIEKRQSVAFWCNPISGHATLYWYQQILGQGPKLLIQFQNNGVVDDSQLPKDRFSAERLKGVDSTLKIQPAKLEDSAVYLCASSLILAGPTDTQYFGPGTRLTVL.